Below, 32 T cell receptor beta chains from the same sample are listed, as sequenced in a study of post-analysis software for immune sequencing data. Notes on the study in general: TRBV5-6, TRBV5-1 and TRBV20-1 belonged to a set of roughly 5 TRBV segments that were more frequent in patients than controls.

Unique-molecular-identifier-tagged TCR beta cDNA libraries were used. TCRdb re-derived calls from the PCR reads in MiXCR, one entry per CDR3 protein. The sample lists approximately 660,000 distinct CDR3 sequences; approximately 59% were seen once. Antigen specificity for these receptors is unknown. Sample: blood. These receptors came from a girl aged 2 to 10 with multiple sclerosis.

This chain joins TRBV20-1 and TRBJ2-7; 14 nucleotides line up with TRBD2. This CDR3 is 17 amino acids long. Germline CDR1 DFQATT, CDR2 SNEGSKA (reference sequence). Trimming cost V 5 bases and J 5 bases; bases outside gene matches: 14. CDR3 coding DNA: TGCAGTGCTGGGGGACTAGCGGGGGCCGGGTATGGGCACGAGCAGTACTTC. It codes for CSAGGLAGAGYGHEQYF.

This chain uses TRBV12-3 or TRBV12-4 with TRBJ1-2; no definite D call. The CDR3 is 13 amino acids. Trimming stripped 3 bases from V and 10 bases from J, with 15 bases between. The CDR3 sequence is CASSFSRSAYYTF. The CDR3 bases are TGTGCCAGCAGTTTCTCAAGAAGCGCCTACTACACCTTC.

The genes are TRBV6-5 and TRBJ2-7; D call uncertain. Trimming removed 7 bases from V and 1 base from J, with 5 bases in between. The germline gives CDR1 MNHEY, CDR2 SVGAGI. The CDR3 loop spans 11 amino acids. CDR3 residues: CASTGSYEQYF. CDR3 bases: TGTGCCAGCACAGGTTCCTACGAGCAGTACTTC.

This clonotype was detected once. The chain carries TRBV5-1 and TRBJ2-5, with D tentatively TRBD2 (6 bases). The CDR3 is 15 residues long. V lost 3 bases and J lost 7, with 19 bases in between. Germline loops: CDR1 SGHRS, CDR2 YFSETQ. The CDR3 DNA reads TGCGCCAGCAGCTCGTCCGGGAGTTTGCGGGGGACCCAGTACTTC. As protein: CASSSSGSLRGTQYF. Combining the CDR3 with reference TRBV5-1 and TRBJ2-5 gives the whole variable domain KAGVTQTPRYLIKTRGQQVTLSCSPISGHRSVSWYQQTPGQGLQFLFEYFSETQRNKGNFPGRFSGRQFSNSRSEMNVSTLELGDSALYLCASSSSGSLRGTQYFGPGTRLLVL.

The chain couples TRBV7-9 to TRBJ2-5; 13 nucleotides line up with TRBD2. Looked up from germline, CDR1 is SEHNR and CDR2 is FQNEAQ (reference sequence). V lost 5 bases to trimming and J lost 5 bases; unmatched junction nucleotides: 11. This CDR3 has 17 amino acids. The CDR3 nucleotides are TGTGCCAGCAGCCCAGCTCCGGGACTAGCGGGATACGAGACCCAGTACTTC. Protein product: CASSPAPGLAGYETQYF.

In its sample, this clonotype was seen once. The chain uses TRBV5-1 and TRBJ1-1, with D uncertain. The CDR3 extends over 13 amino acids. Germline lookup yields CDR1 SGHRS and CDR2 YFSETQ. V lost 0 bases and J lost 12, with 15 bases in between. CDR3 DNA sequence: TGCGCCAGCAGCTTGGTTGGGCGCTCTGAGACTTTCTTT. It encodes CASSLVGRSETFF.

The chain carries TRBV5-5 and TRBJ2-1; 12 nucleotides agree with TRBD2. J gave up 8 bases and V 4 bases, and 10 bases lay outside the gene matches. Germline V lookup: CDR1 SGHKS, CDR2 YYEKEE (reference sequence). The CDR3 has 16 amino acids. The CDR3 is CASSLTSGGVGYEQFF. DNA for the CDR3: TGTGCCAGCAGCCTGACTAGCGGGGGAGTTGGCTATGAGCAGTTCTTC.

The chain is built from TRBV20-1 and TRBJ2-5; 11 bases agree with TRBD1. Looked up from germline, CDR1 is DFQATT and CDR2 is SNEGSKA (reference sequence). The CDR3 loop spans 14 amino acids. The junction had 5 bases not matched to a gene; V was cut back by 3 bases and J by 5 bases. The chain's CDR3 is CSASGQGAWETQYF. The CDR3 DNA reads TGCAGTGCTAGTGGACAGGGGGCTTGGGAGACCCAGTACTTC.

J is TRBJ2-5 and V is TRBV3-1, with TRBD2 matching over 14 bases. Per germline, CDR1 LGHDT and CDR2 YNNKEL (reference sequence). J lost 0 bases, V lost 4 bases, and 7 bases had no gene match. The CDR3 has 18 amino acids. The CDR3 here is CASSLVPGLAGDQETQYF. The DNA of the CDR3 is TGTGCCAGCAGCCTCGTCCCGGGACTAGCGGGGGACCAAGAGACCCAGTACTTC.

The chain recombines TRBV12-3 or TRBV12-4 with TRBJ2-1, with D uncertain. V lost 0 bases to trimming and J lost 9 bases, with 12 bases between them. There are 14 residues in the CDR3. CDR3 sequence reads: CASSLAVEPGEQFF. The CDR3 bases are TGTGCCAGCAGTTTAGCGGTAGAGCCTGGTGAGCAGTTCTTC.

The CDR3 DNA reads TGTGCCAGCAGCAGGACAGGGGGCCAATCACCCCTCCACTTT. It yields the protein CASSRTGGQSPLHF. The chain links TRBV7-9 to TRBJ1-6, with TRBD1 identical over 11 bases. V shed 5 bases and J 10 bases; nucleotides not matched to a gene: 4. Per germline, CDR1 SEHNR and CDR2 FQNEAQ (reference sequence). CDR3 length: 14 amino acids.

CDR3 in DNA: TGTGCCAGCAGTCCGACCCCGAGCGTACAAGGGGCCGGGGAGCTGTTTTTT. It encodes CASSPTPSVQGAGELFF. The chain employs TRBV12-3 or TRBV12-4 and TRBJ2-2, with a weak D call TRBD1 (5 bases). The length of the CDR3 is 17 residues. The V gene lost 5 bases and the J gene lost 6 bases, with 22 bases spanning the gap.

This clonotype was picked up a small number of times. The rearrangement uses TRBV4-2 and TRBJ2-3, with 7 positions matching TRBD2. The CDR3 totals 16 residues. With V trimmed by 4 bases and J by 0 bases, 7 bases remained unmatched. Looked up from germline, CDR1 is LGHNA and CDR2 is YNFKEQ. Here the CDR3 DNA reads TGTGCCAGCAGCCCGATGAGCGGGATGAGCACAGATACGCAGTATTTT. It yields the protein CASSPMSGMSTDTQYF.

In this sample, this clonotype turned up a few times. The genes are TRBV20-1 and TRBJ2-7; 7 nucleotides match TRBD1. The CDR3 covers 13 residues. Germline CDR1 DFQATT, CDR2 SNEGSKA (reference sequence). Unmatched junction bases numbered 4, after V lost 3 bases and J lost 2 bases. The CDR3 spells CSASRQGPYEQYF. Here the CDR3 DNA reads TGCAGTGCTAGTAGACAGGGACCCTACGAGCAGTACTTC.

This rearrangement joins TRBV10-3 to TRBJ2-3, with D perhaps being TRBD1 or TRBD2 (5 bases each). Trimming took 6 bases from V and 2 from J, leaving 12 bases between them. The CDR3 runs 14 residues. The germline V gene has CDR1 ENHRY and CDR2 SYGVKD. The CDR3 DNA is TGTGCCATCAGCCGGGACCGAGCCACAGATACGCAGTATTTT. Translated, it gives CAISRDRATDTQYF.

This clonotype was observed a handful of times. The gene calls are TRBV29-1 and TRBJ1-1; 8 nucleotides match TRBD1. The germline V gene encodes CDR1 SQVTM and CDR2 ANQGSEA. V was pared by 6 bases and J by 5 bases, with 5 bases of the junction left unmatched. CDR3 length: 12 residues. The CDR3: CSVYRGRTEAFF. The CDR3, as DNA: TGCAGCGTATACAGGGGGAGAACTGAAGCTTTCTTT.

The rearrangement joins TRBV6-2 or TRBV6-3 to TRBJ1-2, with 7 nucleotides matching TRBD1. Germline CDR1 is MNHEY and CDR2 is SVGEGT. This CDR3 spans 19 amino acids. Trimming at V came to 2 bases and at J to 3 bases, leaving 18 bases not matched to a gene. CDR3: CASSYEVERTGGTDYGYTF. For the CDR3, the DNA is TGTGCCAGCAGTTACGAAGTCGAGAGGACAGGAGGAACAGACTATGGCTACACCTTC.

This clonotype came up a few times. The rearrangement joins TRBV29-1 to TRBJ2-1, with D tentatively TRBD2 (6 bases). Germline CDR1 SQVTM, CDR2 ANQGSEA. The V end was cut by 3 bases, the J end by 9 bases, with 15 bases between. The length of the CDR3 is 13 residues. The CDR3 is CSVEEGLGTEQFF. The CDR3 nucleotides are TGCAGCGTTGAGGAGGGGCTGGGAACTGAGCAGTTCTTC.

The chain carries TRBV3-1 and TRBJ2-5, with D maybe TRBD2 (6 bases). The germline V and J ends were trimmed by 8 bases and 11 bases, with 21 bases remaining between them. The CDR3 covers 13 residues. CDR1 and CDR2 from the germline V gene are LGHDT and YNNKEL (reference sequence). DNA of the CDR3: TGTGCCAGCGGGCCAGCGGGCCCTGTGGAGCAGTACTTC. Its protein is CASGPAGPVEQYF.

This clonotype appeared a few times. The chain combines TRBV21-1 with TRBJ2-5; the table's D call, TRBD2, was not checked against the DNA. TRBV21-1 is annotated as a pseudogene. This CDR3 has 16 residues. The CDR3 protein is CASSTRLAGEQETQYF. CDR3 sequence (DNA): TGTGCCAGCAGCACCCGACTAGCGGGAGAACAAGAGACCCAGTACTTC.

The V and J genes are TRBV7-2 and TRBJ2-5, with TRBD2 matching 16 bases. After removal of 0 bases from V and 4 bases from J, the junction contained 5 bases not matched to a gene. This CDR3 spans 18 amino acids. Germline V gene lookup returns CDR1 SGHTA and CDR2 FQGNSA. CDR3 protein: CASSLAGTSGRAPETQYF. The CDR3 nucleotides are TGTGCCAGCAGCTTAGCCGGGACTAGCGGGAGGGCCCCAGAGACCCAGTACTTC. The whole variable domain, remainder taken from reference TRBV7-2 and TRBJ2-5, is GAGVSQSPSNKVTEKGKDVELRCDPISGHTALYWYRQSLGQGLEFLIYFQGNSAPDKSGLPSDRFSAERTGGSVSTLTIQRTQQEDSAVYLCASSLAGTSGRAPETQYFGPGTRLLVL.

The rearrangement uses TRBV20-1 and TRBJ2-1; TRBD2 agrees at 8 bases. Germline loops: CDR1 DFQATT, CDR2 SNEGSKA (reference sequence). V shed 2 bases and J 5 bases; nucleotides not matched to a gene: 17. The length of the CDR3 is 18 residues. Here the CDR3 DNA reads TGCAGTGCTAGACTCCGACAGCGGGAGCGCCTCCATAACAATGAGCAGTTCTTC. Its protein product is CSARLRQRERLHNNEQFF.

This rearrangement joins TRBV7-3 to TRBJ2-1; D unresolved. The CDR3 has 13 residues. Germline lookup yields CDR1 SGHTA and CDR2 FQGTGA. The germline V and J ends were trimmed by 2 bases and 7 bases, with 9 bases remaining between them. DNA for the CDR3: TGTGCCAGCAGCTTAGATCCTAGTAATGAGCAGTTCTTC. Translated: CASSLDPSNEQFF.

J is TRBJ2-7 and V is TRBV29-1, with D possibly being TRBD1 or TRBD2 (5 bases each). Germline values: CDR1 SQVTM, CDR2 ANQGSEA. The CDR3 sequence is 13 residues long. Trimming pared 6 bases from V and 2 bases from J, leaving 14 bases between. The CDR3 loop reads CSVSGTVAYEQYF. CDR3 sequence (DNA): TGCAGCGTGTCCGGGACGGTGGCCTACGAGCAGTACTTC.

The chain joins TRBV6-1 to TRBJ2-1; weak D call: TRBD2 (6 bases). CDR1 and CDR2 (germline): MNHNS, SASEGT. V was clipped by 3 bases and J by 1 base, with 7 bases between them. This CDR3 comprises 14 residues. The CDR3 region has the DNA TGTGCCAGCAGTGAGGAGGGGTCCTACAATGAGCAGTTCTTC. This gives the protein CASSEEGSYNEQFF.

This rearrangement joins TRBV2 to TRBJ2-5; 7 bases line up with TRBD1. V shed 7 bases and J 4 bases; nucleotides not matched to a gene: 12. Germline-derived CDR1 and CDR2 are SNHLY and FYNNEI. CDR3 length: 15 amino acids. Written as DNA, the CDR3 is TGTGCCAGCACACAATTACAGGGGTACCGAGAGACCCAGTACTTC. Encoded protein: CASTQLQGYRETQYF.

V usage is TRBV20-1 and J usage is TRBJ2-1, with 8 nucleotides matching TRBD2. Germline V gene lookup returns CDR1 DFQATT and CDR2 SNEGSKA (reference sequence). Trimming removed 1 base from V and 7 bases from J; junction bases left unmatched: 3. The CDR3 is made up of 13 amino acids. For the CDR3, the DNA is TGCAGTGCTAGAGTGGCTAGCGGGAATGAGCAGTTCTTC. Its protein is CSARVASGNEQFF.

A word on this clonotype: The germline gene is not matched at one end of the junction; a read error may be the cause. This chain links TRBV7-2 with TRBJ2-1; the D gene is possibly TRBD1 (5 bases). CDR3 length equals 14 residues. Looked up from germline, CDR1 is SGHTA and CDR2 is FQGNSA. The CDR3 here is CASSFGWGYNEQFF. CDR3 bases: TGTGCCAGCAGTTTCGGTTGGGGCTACAATGAGCAGTTCTTT.

This rearrangement joins TRBV6-2 or TRBV6-3 to TRBJ2-1, with TRBD2 matching over 8 bases. Germline V gene data show CDR1 as MNHEY and CDR2 as SVGEGT. Germline trimming cut 9 bases from V and 6 bases from J; bases unmatched to any gene: 13. The CDR3 contains 15 residues. For the CDR3, the DNA is TGTGCCAGTACCAGGGCCGGGGGGGCGTTCAATGAGCAGTTCTTC. This gives the protein CASTRAGGAFNEQFF.

This clonotype came up many times. The rearrangement uses TRBV6-5 and TRBJ2-4; TRBD1 matches at 11 bases. Germline CDR1 and CDR2: MNHEY and SVGAGI. This CDR3 has 14 amino acids. V was clipped by 5 bases and J by 10 bases; unmatched bases: 7. The CDR3, as DNA: TGTGCCAGCAGTGACCGGGGGACAGGGGGGATTCAGTACTTC. As protein: CASSDRGTGGIQYF.

The chain employs TRBV7-2 and TRBJ1-5; TRBD1 matches 7 bases. Looked up from germline, CDR1 is SGHTA and CDR2 is FQGNSA. CDR3 length: 18 amino acids. V dropped 2 bases and J dropped 5; count of bases not matched to a gene: 15. The CDR3 region is CASSLSHPGRGGYQPQHF. CDR3 sequence (DNA): TGTGCCAGCAGCTTAAGCCATCCGGGCAGGGGGGGTTATCAGCCCCAGCATTTT.

The V call is TRBV24-1, the J call TRBJ1-2; 7 bases match TRBD1. Germline CDR1 KGHDR, CDR2 SFDVKD. The J segment lost 4 bases and the V segment lost 6 bases, leaving 7 bases of the junction unmatched. The CDR3 totals 14 residues. The CDR3 loop is CATSPGQFLYGYTF. CDR3 DNA: TGTGCCACCAGTCCGGGACAGTTCCTCTATGGCTACACCTTC.